This TCR beta chain appears in the sequencing data of a study of cytomegalovirus exposure and HLA in healthy donors. The CDR3 consists of 14 residues. CDR1 and CDR2 from the germline V gene are SNHLY and FYNNEI. The V gene lost 7 bases and the J gene lost 1 base, with 12 bases spanning the gap. The PCR employed 60 Vbeta primers together with 13 Jbeta primers. The assay was immunoSEQ multiplex PCR, and TCRdb's table has in-frame clones only and misses some. The sample contains roughly 140,000 clones, roughly 70% of which appear only once. This clonotype was sampled from a woman aged 40-49 years in good health and CMV-seronegative. The gene calls are TRBV2 and TRBJ2-3, with D possibly matching TRBD2 (5 bases). Sequenced: PBMCs. CDR3 loop: CASNREMGTDTQYF. Written as DNA, the CDR3 is TGTGCCAGCAATCGGGAAATGGGCACAGATACGCAGTATTTT.